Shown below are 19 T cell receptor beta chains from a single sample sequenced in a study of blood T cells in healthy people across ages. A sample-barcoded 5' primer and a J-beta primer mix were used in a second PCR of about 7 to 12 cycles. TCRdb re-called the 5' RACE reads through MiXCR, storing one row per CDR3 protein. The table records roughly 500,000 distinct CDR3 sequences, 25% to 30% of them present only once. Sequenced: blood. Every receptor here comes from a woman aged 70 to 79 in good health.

The CDR3 bases are TGTGCCAGCAGCCCGGGAGGGGGGGCCGGTGAGACCCAGTACTTC. Translation: CASSPGGGAGETQYF. The chain employs TRBV11-2 and TRBJ2-5; TRBD2 agrees at 8 bases. With V trimmed by 5 bases and J by 5 bases, 10 bases remained unmatched. Looked up from germline, CDR1 is SGHAT and CDR2 is FQNNGV. CDR3 length: 15 residues.

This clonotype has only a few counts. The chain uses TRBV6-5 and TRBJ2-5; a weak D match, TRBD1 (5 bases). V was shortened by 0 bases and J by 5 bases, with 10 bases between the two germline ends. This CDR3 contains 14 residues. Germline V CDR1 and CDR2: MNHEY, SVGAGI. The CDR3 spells CASSYSRQLETQYF. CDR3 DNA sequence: TGTGCCAGCAGTTACTCGCGACAGTTGGAGACCCAGTACTTC.

The CDR3 loop is CASSPAIQRQLNTEAFF. CDR3 nucleotide sequence: TGTGCCAGCAGCCCGGCAATTCAAAGACAGCTTAACACTGAAGCTTTCTTT. V usage is TRBV7-3 and J usage is TRBJ1-1; D is possibly TRBD1 (5 bases). V lost 5 bases, J lost 2 bases, and 21 bases lay in between. CDR1 SGHTA and CDR2 FQGTGA come from the germline V gene. The CDR3 is made up of 17 amino acids.

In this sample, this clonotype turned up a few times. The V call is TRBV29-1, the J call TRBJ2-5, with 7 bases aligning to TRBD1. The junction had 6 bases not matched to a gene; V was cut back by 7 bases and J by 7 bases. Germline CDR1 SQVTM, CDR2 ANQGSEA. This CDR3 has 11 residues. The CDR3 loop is CSAGDSGTQYF. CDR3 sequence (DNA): TGCAGCGCCGGGGACAGCGGGACCCAGTACTTC.

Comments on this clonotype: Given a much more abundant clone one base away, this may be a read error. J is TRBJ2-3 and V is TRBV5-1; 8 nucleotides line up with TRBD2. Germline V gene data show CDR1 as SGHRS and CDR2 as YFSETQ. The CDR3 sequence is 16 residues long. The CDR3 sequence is CASSLSVAGITDAQYF. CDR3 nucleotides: TGCGCCAGCAGCTTGTCTGTAGCGGGGATCACAGATGCGCAGTATTTT.

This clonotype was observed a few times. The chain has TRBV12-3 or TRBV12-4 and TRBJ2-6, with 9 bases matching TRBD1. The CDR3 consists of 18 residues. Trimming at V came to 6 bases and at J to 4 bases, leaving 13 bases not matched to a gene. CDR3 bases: TGTGCCAGCAGCCCCCCGGGGACAGGGACTTGGGGGGCCAACGTCCTGACTTTC. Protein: CASSPPGTGTWGANVLTF.

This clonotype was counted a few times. The CDR3 protein is CASSELQGAEQYF. As DNA, the CDR3 is TGTGCCAGCAGTGAACTCCAAGGGGCCGAGCAGTACTTC. The chain employs TRBV28 and TRBJ2-7, with a tentative D call TRBD1 (5 bases). The CDR3 spans 13 residues. In germline, CDR1 is MDHEN, CDR2 SYDVKM. Trimming shortened V by 5 bases and J by 6 bases, and 14 bases separated the two germline ends.

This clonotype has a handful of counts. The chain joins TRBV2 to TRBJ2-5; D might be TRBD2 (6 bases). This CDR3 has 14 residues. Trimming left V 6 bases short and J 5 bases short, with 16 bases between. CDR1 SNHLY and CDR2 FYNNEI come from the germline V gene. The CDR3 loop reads CASRDPEGRETQYF. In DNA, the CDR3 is TGTGCCAGCAGAGACCCGGAGGGGAGGGAGACCCAGTACTTC.

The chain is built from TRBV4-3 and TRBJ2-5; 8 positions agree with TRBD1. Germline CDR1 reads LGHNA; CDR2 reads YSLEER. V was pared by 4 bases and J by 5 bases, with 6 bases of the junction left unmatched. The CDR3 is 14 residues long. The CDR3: CASSPRQGTETQYF. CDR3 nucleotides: TGCGCCAGCAGCCCTAGACAGGGGACCGAGACCCAGTACTTC.

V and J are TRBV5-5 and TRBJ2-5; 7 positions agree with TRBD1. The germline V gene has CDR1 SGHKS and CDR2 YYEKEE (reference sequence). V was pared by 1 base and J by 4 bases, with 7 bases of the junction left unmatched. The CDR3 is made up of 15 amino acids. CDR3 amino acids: CASSLFAGGVETQYF. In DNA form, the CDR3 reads TGTGCCAGCAGCTTGTTCGCAGGGGGTGTAGAGACCCAGTACTTC.

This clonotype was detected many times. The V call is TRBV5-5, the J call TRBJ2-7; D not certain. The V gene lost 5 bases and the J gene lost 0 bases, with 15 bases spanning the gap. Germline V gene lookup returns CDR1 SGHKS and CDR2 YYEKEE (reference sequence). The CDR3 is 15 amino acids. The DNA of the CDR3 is TGTGCCAGCAGACTTGACTTAAGGAGCTCCTACGAGCAGTACTTC. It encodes CASRLDLRSSYEQYF. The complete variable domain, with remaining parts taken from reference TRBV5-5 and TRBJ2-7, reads DAGVTQSPTHLIKTRGQQVTLRCSPISGHKSVSWYQQVLGQGPQFIFQYYEKEERGRGNFPDRFSARQFPNYSSELNVNALLLGDSALYLCASRLDLRSSYEQYFGPGTRLTVT.

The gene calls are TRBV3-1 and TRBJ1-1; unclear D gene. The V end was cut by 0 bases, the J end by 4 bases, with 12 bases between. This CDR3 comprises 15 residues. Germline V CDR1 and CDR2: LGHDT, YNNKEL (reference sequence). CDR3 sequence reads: CASSQEGRQGTEAFF. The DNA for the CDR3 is TGTGCCAGCAGCCAAGAGGGCAGACAAGGCACTGAAGCTTTCTTT.

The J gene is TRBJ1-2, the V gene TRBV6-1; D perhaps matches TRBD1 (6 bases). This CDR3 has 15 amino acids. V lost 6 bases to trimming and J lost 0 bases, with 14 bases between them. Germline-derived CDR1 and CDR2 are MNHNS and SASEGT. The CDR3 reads CASRTQGKTNYGYTF. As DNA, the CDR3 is TGTGCCAGCAGGACTCAGGGGAAAACTAACTATGGCTACACCTTC.

CDR3 in DNA: TGTGCCACCCTTCCGAGGTCTTCCTACGAGCAGTACTTC. The encoded protein is CATLPRSSYEQYF. This sequence joins TRBV2 and TRBJ2-7; D call uncertain. CDR1 is SNHLY and CDR2 is FYNNEI in the germline V gene. The CDR3 covers 13 residues. V was trimmed by 10 bases and J by 1 base, leaving 14 bases between them.

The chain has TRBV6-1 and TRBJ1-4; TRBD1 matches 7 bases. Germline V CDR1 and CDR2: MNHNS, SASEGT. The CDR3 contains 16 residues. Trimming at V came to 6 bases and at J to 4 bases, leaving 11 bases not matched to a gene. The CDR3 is CASRREGAGFNEKLFF. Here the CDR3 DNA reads TGTGCCAGCAGGAGAGAGGGGGCCGGCTTTAATGAAAAACTGTTTTTT.

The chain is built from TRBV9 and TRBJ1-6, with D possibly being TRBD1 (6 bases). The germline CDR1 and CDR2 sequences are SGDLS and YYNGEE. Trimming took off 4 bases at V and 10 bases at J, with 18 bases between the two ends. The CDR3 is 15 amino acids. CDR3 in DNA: TGTGCCAGCAGCTTACAGGGAGGAGTAGGATCACCCCTCCACTTT. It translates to CASSLQGGVGSPLHF.

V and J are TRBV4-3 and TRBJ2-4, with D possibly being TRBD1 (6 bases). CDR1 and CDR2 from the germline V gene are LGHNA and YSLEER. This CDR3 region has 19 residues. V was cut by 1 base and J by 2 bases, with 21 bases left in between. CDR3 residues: CASSQVPNRVGASKNIQYF. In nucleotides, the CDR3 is TGCGCCAGCAGCCAAGTCCCGAACAGGGTAGGGGCTTCCAAAAACATTCAGTACTTC.

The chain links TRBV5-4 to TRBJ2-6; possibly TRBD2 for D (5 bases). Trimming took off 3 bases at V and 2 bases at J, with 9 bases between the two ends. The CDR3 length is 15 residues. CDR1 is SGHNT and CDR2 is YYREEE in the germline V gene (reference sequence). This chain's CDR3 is CASSSPGTGANVLTF. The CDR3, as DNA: TGTGCCAGCAGCTCCCCCGGGACTGGGGCCAACGTCCTGACTTTC.

The DNA of the CDR3 is TGTGCCAGCGGATTTAAACAGCGGGGGACCGGGGAGCTGTTTTTT. This translates into CASGFKQRGTGELFF. The chain joins TRBV7-2 to TRBJ2-2; TRBD2 matches 8 bases. V shed 8 bases, J shed 5 bases, and the junction held 10 bases outside the gene matches. CDR1 is SGHTA and CDR2 is FQGNSA in the germline V gene. This CDR3 has 15 residues.